These 22 T cell receptor beta chains were sequenced from one sample in a study of blood T cell repertoires in COVID-19. TCRdb's copy holds only in-frame clones and misses some; the assay was immunoSEQ multiplex PCR. The repertoire holds some 240,000 clones, with roughly 89% as singletons. The sample was peripheral blood. Every receptor here comes from a woman aged 55-69 years with COVID-19, enrolled during active disease.

The chain links TRBV7-3 to TRBJ1-6; D unclear. Per germline, CDR1 SGHTA and CDR2 FQGTGA. Trimming left V 1 base short and J 4 bases short, with 8 bases between. This CDR3 spans 15 amino acids. DNA for the CDR3: TGTGCCAGCAGCTTAAGAGGTGCTTATAATTCACCCCTCCACTTT. Protein sequence: CASSLRGAYNSPLHF.

The chain is built from TRBV27 and TRBJ1-6, with 7 nucleotides matching TRBD1. V trimming: 4 bases; J trimming: 4 bases; junction bases outside the gene matches: 10. The CDR3 runs to 17 residues. Germline V CDR1 and CDR2: MNHEY, SMNVEV (reference sequence). This chain's CDR3 is CASSSNWDSPYNSPLHF. DNA for the CDR3: TGTGCCAGCAGTTCCAATTGGGACAGCCCGTATAATTCACCCCTCCACTTT.

The V and J genes are TRBV6-6 and TRBJ1-6; the match to TRBD1 covers 12 bases. The CDR3 sequence is 15 residues long. The V gene end was trimmed by 4 bases and the J gene end by 10 bases; junction bases not matched to a gene: 5. Looked up from germline, CDR1 is MNHNY and CDR2 is SVGAGI (reference sequence). In nucleotides, the CDR3 is TGTGCCAGCAGTTCGGGACAGGGGGCGTACTCACCCCTCCACTTT. Residues: CASSSGQGAYSPLHF.

The rearrangement links TRBV4-1 to TRBJ2-4, with a tentative D call TRBD1 (6 bases). In germline, CDR1 is MGHRA, CDR2 YSYEKL. The CDR3 runs to 14 residues. With 1 base removed from V and 9 bases from J, the gap between germline ends came to 13 bases. CDR3 loop: CASSQVTGLSIQYF. CDR3 coding DNA: TGCGCCAGCAGCCAAGTCACAGGGCTGAGCATTCAGTACTTC.

The V and J genes are TRBV27 and TRBJ2-7, with D maybe TRBD1 (6 bases). CDR1 MNHEY and CDR2 SMNVEV come from the germline V gene (reference sequence). CDR3 length equals 16 residues. V dropped 3 bases and J dropped 2 bases, with 17 bases sitting between them. CDR3 in DNA: TGTGCCAGCAGTTTTTCTGGGACACCTTTTACCTACGAGCAGTACTTC. It is translated as CASSFSGTPFTYEQYF.

This chain joins TRBV3-1 (or the pseudogene TRBV3-2) and TRBJ2-1, with 13 bases matching TRBD2. The CDR3 consists of 16 residues. Germline CDR1 reads LGHDT; CDR2 reads YNNKEL (reference sequence). With 5 bases clipped from V and 9 bases from J, the junction kept 10 bases outside the gene matches. In nucleotides, the CDR3 is TGTGCCAGCAGCTTATCCGGGACTAGCGGGGTCGGTGAGCAGTTCTTC. It specifies CASSLSGTSGVGEQFF.

The V call is TRBV5-6, the J call TRBJ2-1, with a possible D match to TRBD2 (7 bases). V was cut by 3 bases and J by 7 bases, with 17 bases left in between. Germline loops: CDR1 SGHDT, CDR2 YYEEEE. The CDR3 has 15 residues. CDR3 DNA sequence: TGTGCCAGCAGCTCCCCGGGGGGCCTAGAAAATGAGCAGTTCTTC. Amino acids: CASSSPGGLENEQFF. The whole variable domain, filled in from reference TRBV5-6 and TRBJ2-1, reads DAGVTQSPTHLIKTRGQQVTLRCSPKSGHDTVSWYQQALGQGPQFIFQYYEEEERQRGNFPDRFSGHQFPNYSSELNVNALLLGDSALYLCASSSPGGLENEQFFGPGTRLTVL.

This chain joins TRBV21-1 and TRBJ1-2; whether TRBD1, the table's D call, matches the DNA was not checked. TRBV21-1 is described as a pseudogene. The CDR3 runs 14 residues. The CDR3 DNA is TGTGCCAGCAGCATACGGAGACAGGTAGATGGCTACACCTTC. It encodes CASSIRRQVDGYTF.

The chain uses TRBV27 and TRBJ1-3; D gene unclear. CDR3 size: 13 residues. Germline loops: CDR1 MNHEY, CDR2 SMNVEV (reference sequence). The V and J ends lost 6 bases and 0 bases respectively, with 6 bases between them. This CDR3 is CASRQNSGNTIYF. The CDR3 DNA sequence: TGTGCCAGCAGACAGAACTCTGGAAACACCATATATTTT.

CDR3 sequence reads: CASSLGAGTDTQYF. For the CDR3, the DNA is TGTGCCAGCAGCTTAGGAGCGGGCACAGATACGCAGTATTTT. The V call is TRBV11-2, the J call TRBJ2-3; TRBD2 is a possible D gene (5 bases). V was cut by 1 base and J by 1 base, with 6 bases left in between. CDR3 length: 14 amino acids. Germline V gene sequence: CDR1 SGHAT, CDR2 FQNNGV.

The rearrangement links TRBV11-2 to TRBJ2-5; the match to TRBD2 covers 8 bases. Germline V gene sequence: CDR1 SGHAT, CDR2 FQNNGV. V lost 3 bases, J lost 4 bases, and 10 bases stayed unmatched. The CDR3 has 16 amino acids. The CDR3 sequence: CASSFVRAGAGETQYF. The DNA of the CDR3 is TGTGCCAGCAGCTTCGTCAGAGCGGGGGCGGGAGAGACCCAGTACTTC.

The gene calls are TRBV7-9 and TRBJ2-5; 10 positions match TRBD1. Trimming cost V 4 bases and J 3 bases; bases outside gene matches: 14. Germline V gives CDR1 SEHNR, CDR2 FQNEAQ (reference sequence). This CDR3 comprises 18 residues. The CDR3 DNA reads TGTGCCAGCAGCTCCTACCGAGGGGGGACAGGGGAAGAAGAGACCCAGTACTTC. Protein product: CASSSYRGGTGEEETQYF.

This clone has just one count. CDR3 region: CASHPGGARSPLHF. Here the CDR3 DNA reads TGTGCCAGTCACCCAGGGGGCGCCCGTTCACCCCTCCACTTT. The chain uses TRBV7-2 and TRBJ1-6, with 8 positions matching TRBD1. J gave up 9 bases and V 9 bases, and 10 bases lay outside the gene matches. Germline CDR1 is SGHTA and CDR2 is FQGNSA. The CDR3 totals 14 residues.

The chain is built from TRBV3-1 (or the pseudogene TRBV3-2) and TRBJ1-6, with D unclear. V was trimmed by 4 bases and J by 1 base, leaving 5 bases between them. There are 14 residues in the CDR3. Germline CDR1 LGHDT, CDR2 YNNKEL (reference sequence). This chain's CDR3 is CASSPTSYNSPLHF. The CDR3 region has the DNA TGTGCCAGCAGCCCCACATCCTATAATTCACCCCTCCACTTT.

This chain links TRBV5-1 with TRBJ2-7; 8 bases map to TRBD1. Germline V gene data show CDR1 as SGHRS and CDR2 as YFSETQ. V dropped 3 bases and J dropped 6; count of bases not matched to a gene: 14. This CDR3 contains 16 residues. CDR3 in amino acids: CASSSGQGAGTGEQYF. CDR3 sequence (DNA): TGCGCCAGCAGCTCCGGACAGGGCGCCGGGACGGGCGAGCAGTACTTC.

The J gene is TRBJ2-3, the V gene TRBV29-1, with 9 bases that match TRBD2. From germline, CDR1 is SQVTM and CDR2 ANQGSEA. The CDR3 runs 18 residues. The ends lost 4 bases at V and 1 base at J; junction bases unmatched: 15. CDR3 DNA sequence: TGCAGCGTTGGCCCGCTCCTACTCGCGGGGGGGGGCACAGATACGCAGTATTTT. It yields the protein CSVGPLLLAGGGTDTQYF.

This clone was seen more than once but under ten times. This chain uses TRBV5-4 with TRBJ2-1; 13 bases match TRBD2. Germline loops: CDR1 SGHNT, CDR2 YYREEE (reference sequence). The V gene end was trimmed by 4 bases and the J gene end by 4 bases; junction bases not matched to a gene: 8. CDR3 length equals 17 residues. CDR3 loop: CASSLLGLAGAYNEQFF. The CDR3 DNA sequence: TGTGCCAGCAGCCTACTCGGACTAGCGGGGGCGTACAATGAGCAGTTCTTC.

This chain's CDR3 is CASSHGTTTDTQYF. The CDR3 nucleotides read TGTGCCAGCAGTCACGGGACAACCACAGATACGCAGTATTTT. The chain combines TRBV6-6 with TRBJ2-3; possibly TRBD1 for D (6 bases). Trimming took off 5 bases at V and 2 bases at J, with 11 bases between the two ends. The germline gives CDR1 MNHNY, CDR2 SVGAGI (reference sequence). This CDR3 is built from 14 residues.

The chain combines TRBV6-2 or TRBV6-3 with TRBJ1-1; a weak D match, TRBD1 (6 bases). The V gene lost 4 bases and the J gene lost 0 bases, with 9 bases spanning the gap. This CDR3 is 14 amino acids long. From germline, CDR1 is MNHEY and CDR2 SVGEGT. This chain's CDR3 is CASSLGHVNTEAFF. The DNA for the CDR3 is TGTGCCAGCAGTTTGGGACATGTGAACACTGAAGCTTTCTTT.

The chain uses TRBV6-5 and TRBJ2-3, with 9 positions matching TRBD2. This CDR3 spans 15 amino acids. Germline V CDR1 and CDR2: MNHEY, SVGAGI. V lost 5 bases, J lost 0 bases, and 3 bases stayed unmatched. The CDR3 region has the DNA TGTGCCAGCAGTCTTAGCGGGGGAAGCACAGATACGCAGTATTTT. This encodes CASSLSGGSTDTQYF.

The chain combines TRBV29-1 with TRBJ1-2; 7 nucleotides line up with TRBD1. The junction had 11 bases not matched to a gene; V was cut back by 7 bases and J by 12 bases. The CDR3 covers 11 residues. From germline, CDR1 is SQVTM and CDR2 ANQGSEA. The CDR3 DNA is TGCAGCGCCCCTACAGGGGTTGAGAACACCTTC. This encodes CSAPTGVENTF. Full variable domain (remainder filled in from reference TRBV29-1 and TRBJ1-2): SAVISQKPSRDICQRGTSLTIQCQVDSQVTMMFWYRQQPGQSLTLIATANQGSEATYESGFVIDKFPISRPNLTFSTLTVSNMSPEDSSIYLCSAPTGVENTFGSGTRLTVV.

The rearrangement uses TRBV7-2 and TRBJ2-2; TRBD1 matches 9 bases. Germline V lookup: CDR1 SGHTA, CDR2 FQGNSA. The CDR3 runs 14 residues. After removal of 8 bases from V and 6 bases from J, the junction contained 7 bases not matched to a gene. CDR3 nucleotide sequence: TGTGCCAGCCCTTCTACAGGGGGCTCCGGGGAGCTGTTTTTT. This gives the protein CASPSTGGSGELFF.